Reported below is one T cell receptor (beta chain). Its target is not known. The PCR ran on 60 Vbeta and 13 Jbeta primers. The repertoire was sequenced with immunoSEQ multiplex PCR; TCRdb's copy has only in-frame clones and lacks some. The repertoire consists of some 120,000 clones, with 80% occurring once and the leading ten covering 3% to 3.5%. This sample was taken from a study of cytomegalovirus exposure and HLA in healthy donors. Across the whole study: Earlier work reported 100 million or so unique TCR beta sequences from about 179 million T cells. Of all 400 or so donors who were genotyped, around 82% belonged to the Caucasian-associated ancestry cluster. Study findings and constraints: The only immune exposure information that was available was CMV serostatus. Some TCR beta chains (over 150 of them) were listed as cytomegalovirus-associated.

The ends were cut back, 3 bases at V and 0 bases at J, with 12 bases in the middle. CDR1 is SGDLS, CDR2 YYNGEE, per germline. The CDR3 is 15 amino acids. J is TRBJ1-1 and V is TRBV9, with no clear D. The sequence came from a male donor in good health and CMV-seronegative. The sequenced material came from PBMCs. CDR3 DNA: TGTGCCAGCAGCGGAGCCAGGAACCTGAACACTGAAGCTTTCTTT. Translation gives CASSGARNLNTEAFF.